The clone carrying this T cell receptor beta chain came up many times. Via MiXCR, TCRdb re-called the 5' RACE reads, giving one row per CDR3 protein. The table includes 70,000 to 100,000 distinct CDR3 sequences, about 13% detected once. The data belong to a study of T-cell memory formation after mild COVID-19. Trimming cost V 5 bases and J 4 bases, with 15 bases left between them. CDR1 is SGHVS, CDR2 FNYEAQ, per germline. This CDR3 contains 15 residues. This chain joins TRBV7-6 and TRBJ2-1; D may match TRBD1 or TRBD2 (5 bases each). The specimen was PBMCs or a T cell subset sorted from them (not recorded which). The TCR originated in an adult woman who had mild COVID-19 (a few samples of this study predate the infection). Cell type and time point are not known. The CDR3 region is CASSPGDLPYNEQFF. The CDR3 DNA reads TGTGCCAGCAGCCCCGGGGACCTCCCTTACAATGAGCAGTTCTTC.